The T cell receptor beta chain under discussion was sequenced for a study of patients and donors after allogeneic stem cell transplantation. Via MiXCR, TCRdb re-called the RT-PCR reads, giving one row per CDR3 protein. The data show about 960,000 distinct CDR3 sequences, 15% to 20% seen once. Trimming left V 3 bases short and J 5 bases short, with 8 bases between. Looked up from germline, CDR1 is ENHRY and CDR2 is SYGVKD. The CDR3 is 12 amino acids. The gene calls are TRBV10-3 and TRBJ2-7, with D hard to call. This TCR derives from a human donor who was either an allogeneic HSCT recipient or a stem cell or donor lymphocyte infusion donor (not recorded which). It is not recorded whose cells these are; they may come from a transplant donor. The sample comprised blood, either unsorted or a sorted T cell fraction (not recorded which). The CDR3 loop is CAISEKRDEQYF. In nucleotides, the CDR3 is TGTGCCATCAGTGAAAAGCGCGACGAGCAGTACTTC.